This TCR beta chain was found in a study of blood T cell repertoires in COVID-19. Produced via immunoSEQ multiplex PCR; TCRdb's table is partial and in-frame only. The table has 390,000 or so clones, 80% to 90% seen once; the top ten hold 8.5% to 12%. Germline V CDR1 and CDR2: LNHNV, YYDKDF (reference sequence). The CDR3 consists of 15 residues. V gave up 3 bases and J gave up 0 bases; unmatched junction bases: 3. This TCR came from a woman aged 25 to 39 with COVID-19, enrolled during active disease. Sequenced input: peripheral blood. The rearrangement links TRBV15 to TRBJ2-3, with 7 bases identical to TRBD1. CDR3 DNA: TGTGCCACCAGCAGGGACAGGACTAGCACAGATACGCAGTATTTT. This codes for CATSRDRTSTDTQYF.